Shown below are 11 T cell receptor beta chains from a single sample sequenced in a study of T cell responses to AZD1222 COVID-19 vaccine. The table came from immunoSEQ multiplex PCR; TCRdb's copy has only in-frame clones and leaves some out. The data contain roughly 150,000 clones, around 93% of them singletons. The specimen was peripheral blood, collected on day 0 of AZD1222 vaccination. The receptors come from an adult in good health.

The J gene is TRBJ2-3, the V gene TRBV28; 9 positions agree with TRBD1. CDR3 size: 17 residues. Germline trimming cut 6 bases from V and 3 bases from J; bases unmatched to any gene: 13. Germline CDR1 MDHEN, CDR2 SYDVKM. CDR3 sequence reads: CASRFRDRVLRTDTQYF. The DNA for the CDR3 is TGTGCCAGCAGGTTCCGGGACAGGGTATTGCGTACAGATACGCAGTATTTT.

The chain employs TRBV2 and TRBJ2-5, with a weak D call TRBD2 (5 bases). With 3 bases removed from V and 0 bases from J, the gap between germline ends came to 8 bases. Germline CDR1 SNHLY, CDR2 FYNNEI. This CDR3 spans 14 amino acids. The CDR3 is CASSEEVYQETQYF. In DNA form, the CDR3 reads TGTGCCAGCAGTGAGGAGGTGTACCAAGAGACCCAGTACTTC.

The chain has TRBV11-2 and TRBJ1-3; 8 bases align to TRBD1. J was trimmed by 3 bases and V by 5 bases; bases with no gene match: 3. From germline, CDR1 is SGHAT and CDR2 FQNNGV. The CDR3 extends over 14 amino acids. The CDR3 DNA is TGTGCCAGCAGCCAGGGGGCTGGTGGAAACACCATATATTTT. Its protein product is CASSQGAGGNTIYF.

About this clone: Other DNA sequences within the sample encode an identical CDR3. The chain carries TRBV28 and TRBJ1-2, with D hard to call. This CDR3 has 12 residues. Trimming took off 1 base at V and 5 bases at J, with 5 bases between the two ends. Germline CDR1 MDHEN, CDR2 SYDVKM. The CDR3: CASSLLGYGYTF. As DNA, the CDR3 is TGTGCCAGCAGTTTATTAGGGTATGGCTACACCTTC.

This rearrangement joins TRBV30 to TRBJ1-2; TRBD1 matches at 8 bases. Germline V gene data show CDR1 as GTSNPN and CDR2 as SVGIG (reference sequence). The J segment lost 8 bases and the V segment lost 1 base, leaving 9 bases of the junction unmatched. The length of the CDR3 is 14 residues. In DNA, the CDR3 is TGTGCCTGGAGTGCATTACAGGGGGGCCGGGGCTACACCTTC. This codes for CAWSALQGGRGYTF.

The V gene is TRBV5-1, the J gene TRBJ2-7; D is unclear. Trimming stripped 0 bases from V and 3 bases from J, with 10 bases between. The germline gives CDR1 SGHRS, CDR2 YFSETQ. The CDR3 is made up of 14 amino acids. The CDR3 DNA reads TGCGCCAGCAGCTTGGTTCCGAGTAACTACGAGCAGTACTTC. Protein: CASSLVPSNYEQYF.

CDR3 nucleotides: TGTGCCAGCAGCCTAGGGGGATCCAGCAATCAGCCCCAGCATTTT. Amino acids: CASSLGGSSNQPQHF. The chain is built from TRBV28 and TRBJ1-5, with D maybe TRBD1 (6 bases). Germline CDR1 is MDHEN and CDR2 is SYDVKM. The V end lost 6 bases, the J end lost 1 base, and 13 bases lay between the germline ends. The CDR3 has 15 residues.

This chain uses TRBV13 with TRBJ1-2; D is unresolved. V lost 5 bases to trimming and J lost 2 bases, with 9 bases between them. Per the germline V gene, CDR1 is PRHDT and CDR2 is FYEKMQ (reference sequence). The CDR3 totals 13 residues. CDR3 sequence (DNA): TGTGCCAGCAGCACGGAAGTAAACTATGGCTACACCTTC. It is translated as CASSTEVNYGYTF.

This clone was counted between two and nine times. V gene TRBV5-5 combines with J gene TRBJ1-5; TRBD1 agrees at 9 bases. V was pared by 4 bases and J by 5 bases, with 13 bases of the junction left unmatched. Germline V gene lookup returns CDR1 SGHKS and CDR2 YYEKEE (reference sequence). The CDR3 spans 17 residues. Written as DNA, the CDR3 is TGTGCCAGCAGCCGTTCGGGACAGGGAAAAGCGGATCAGCCCCAGCATTTT. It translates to CASSRSGQGKADQPQHF. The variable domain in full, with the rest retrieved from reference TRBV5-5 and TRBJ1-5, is DAGVTQSPTHLIKTRGQQVTLRCSPISGHKSVSWYQQVLGQGPQFIFQYYEKEERGRGNFPDRFSARQFPNYSSELNVNALLLGDSALYLCASSRSGQGKADQPQHFGDGTRLSIL.

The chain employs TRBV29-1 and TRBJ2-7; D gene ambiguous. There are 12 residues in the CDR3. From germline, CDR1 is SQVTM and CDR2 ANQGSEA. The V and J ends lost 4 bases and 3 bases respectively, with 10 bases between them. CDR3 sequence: CSVASAHYEQYF. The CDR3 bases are TGCAGCGTTGCCAGCGCCCACTACGAGCAGTACTTC.

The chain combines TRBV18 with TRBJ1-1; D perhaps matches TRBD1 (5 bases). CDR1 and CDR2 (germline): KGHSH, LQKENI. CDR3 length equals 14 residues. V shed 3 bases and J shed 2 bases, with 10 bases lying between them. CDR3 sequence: CASSPSRGNTEAFF. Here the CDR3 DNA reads TGTGCCAGCTCACCCTCGAGGGGAAACACTGAAGCTTTCTTT.